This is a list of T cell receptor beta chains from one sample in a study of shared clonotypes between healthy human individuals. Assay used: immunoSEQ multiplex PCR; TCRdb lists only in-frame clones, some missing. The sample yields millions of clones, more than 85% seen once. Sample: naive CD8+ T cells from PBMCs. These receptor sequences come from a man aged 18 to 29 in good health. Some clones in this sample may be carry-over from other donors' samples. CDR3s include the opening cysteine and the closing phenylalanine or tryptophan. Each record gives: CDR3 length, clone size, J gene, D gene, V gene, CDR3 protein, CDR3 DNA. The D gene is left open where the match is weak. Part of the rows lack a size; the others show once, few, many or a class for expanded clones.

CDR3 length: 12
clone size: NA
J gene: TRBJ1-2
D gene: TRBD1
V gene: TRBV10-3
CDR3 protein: CAIRTGVYGYTF
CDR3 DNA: TGTGCCATCAGGACAGGGGTCTATGGCTACACCTTC

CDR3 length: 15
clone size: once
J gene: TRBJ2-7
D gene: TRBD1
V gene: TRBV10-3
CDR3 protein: CAIKPGQGVAYEQYF
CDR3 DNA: TGTGCCATCAAGCCGGGACAGGGGGTCGCCTACGAGCAGTACTTC

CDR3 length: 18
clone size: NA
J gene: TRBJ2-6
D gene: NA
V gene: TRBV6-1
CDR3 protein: CASSEFPYTGSGANVLTF
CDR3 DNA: TGTGCCAGCAGTGAATTCCCATACACAGGGTCTGGGGCCAACGTCCTGACTTTC

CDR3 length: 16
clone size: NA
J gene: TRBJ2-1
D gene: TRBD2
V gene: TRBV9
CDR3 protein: CASSVRAGGIYNEQFF
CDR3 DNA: TGTGCCAGCAGCGTGCGGGCGGGAGGGATCTACAATGAGCAGTTCTTC

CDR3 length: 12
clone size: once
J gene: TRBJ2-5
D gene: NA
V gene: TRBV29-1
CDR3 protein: CSVEKAPAEQYF
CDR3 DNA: TGCAGCGTTGAAAAGGCCCCGGCGGAGCAGTACTTC

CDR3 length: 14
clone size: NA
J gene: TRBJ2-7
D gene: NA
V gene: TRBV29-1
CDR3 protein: CSVEGQDSTYEQYF
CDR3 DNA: TGCAGCGTTGAGGGGCAGGATTCAACCTACGAGCAGTACTTC

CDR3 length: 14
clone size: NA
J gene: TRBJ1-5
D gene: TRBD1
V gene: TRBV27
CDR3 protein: CASSTTGGNQPQHF
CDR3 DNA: TGTGCCAGCAGTACGACAGGGGGTAATCAGCCCCAGCATTTT

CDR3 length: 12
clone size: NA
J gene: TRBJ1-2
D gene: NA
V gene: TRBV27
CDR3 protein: CASRQEPYGYTF
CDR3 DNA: TGTGCCAGCAGGCAGGAACCCTATGGCTACACCTTC

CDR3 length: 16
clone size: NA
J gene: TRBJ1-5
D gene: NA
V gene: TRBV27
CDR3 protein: CASSLSSGELNQPQHF
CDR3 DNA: TGTGCCAGCAGTTTATCTTCAGGGGAATTGAATCAGCCCCAGCATTTT

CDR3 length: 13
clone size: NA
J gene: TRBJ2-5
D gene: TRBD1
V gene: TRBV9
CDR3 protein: CASSDRGRETQYF
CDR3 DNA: TGTGCCAGCAGCGACAGGGGAAGGGAGACCCAGTACTTC

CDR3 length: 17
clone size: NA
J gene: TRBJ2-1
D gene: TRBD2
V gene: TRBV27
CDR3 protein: CASSSQQLAGGLYEQFF
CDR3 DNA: TGTGCCAGCAGTTCGCAACAACTAGCGGGAGGCCTCTATGAGCAGTTCTTC

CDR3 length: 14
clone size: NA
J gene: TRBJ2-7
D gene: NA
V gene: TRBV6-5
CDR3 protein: CASSYFRGLDEQYF
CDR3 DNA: TGTGCCAGCAGTTACTTCAGGGGTTTGGACGAGCAGTACTTC

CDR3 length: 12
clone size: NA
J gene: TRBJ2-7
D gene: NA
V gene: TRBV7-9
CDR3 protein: CASSHAHEEQYF
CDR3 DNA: TGTGCCAGCAGCCACGCTCACGAGGAGCAGTACTTC

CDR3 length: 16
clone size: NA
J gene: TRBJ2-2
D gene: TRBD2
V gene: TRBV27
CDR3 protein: CASSLLVAGGPGELFF
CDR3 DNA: TGTGCCAGCAGTTTACTGGTGGCGGGAGGGCCCGGGGAGCTGTTTTTT

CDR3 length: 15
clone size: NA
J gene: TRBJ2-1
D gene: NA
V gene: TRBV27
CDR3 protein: CASSFDVSSYNEQFF
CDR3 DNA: TGTGCCAGCAGTTTCGACGTCAGCTCCTACAATGAGCAGTTCTTC

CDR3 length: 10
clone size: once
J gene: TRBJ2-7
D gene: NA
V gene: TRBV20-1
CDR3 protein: CSAEEEEQYF
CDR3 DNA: TGCAGTGCTGAGGAGGAGGAGCAGTACTTC

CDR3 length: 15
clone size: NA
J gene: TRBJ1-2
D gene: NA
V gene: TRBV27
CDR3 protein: CASSLLGGGLDGYTF
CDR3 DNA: TGTGCCAGCAGTTTACTTGGGGGGGGATTAGATGGCTACACCTTC

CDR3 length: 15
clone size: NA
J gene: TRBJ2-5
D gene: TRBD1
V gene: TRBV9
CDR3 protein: CASSVVGTGGETQYF
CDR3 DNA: TGTGCCAGCAGCGTAGTTGGGACAGGGGGAGAGACCCAGTACTTC

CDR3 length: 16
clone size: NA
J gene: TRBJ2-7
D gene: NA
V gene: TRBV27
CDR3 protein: CASSPAARDYYYEQYF
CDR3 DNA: TGTGCCAGCAGTCCCGCAGCTCGGGATTACTACTACGAGCAGTACTTC

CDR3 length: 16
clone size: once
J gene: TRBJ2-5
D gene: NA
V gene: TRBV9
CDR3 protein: CASSPLGEGIQETQYF
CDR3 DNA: TGTGCCAGCAGTCCCCTGGGGGAAGGAATTCAAGAGACCCAGTACTTC

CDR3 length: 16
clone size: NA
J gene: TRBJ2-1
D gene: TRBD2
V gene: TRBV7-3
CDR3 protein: CASSPDSGRSYNEQFF
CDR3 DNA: TGTGCCAGCAGCCCCGATAGCGGGAGATCCTACAATGAGCAGTTCTTC

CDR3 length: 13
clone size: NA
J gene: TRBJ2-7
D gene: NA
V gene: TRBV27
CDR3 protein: CASSFGPNYEQYF
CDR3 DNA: TGTGCCAGCAGTTTTGGACCAAACTACGAGCAGTACTTC

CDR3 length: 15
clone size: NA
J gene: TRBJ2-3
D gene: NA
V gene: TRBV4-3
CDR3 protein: CASSQDFSSTDTQYF
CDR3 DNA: TGCGCCAGCAGCCAAGATTTCAGCAGCACAGATACGCAGTATTTT

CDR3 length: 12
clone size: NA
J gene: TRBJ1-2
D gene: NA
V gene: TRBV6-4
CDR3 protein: CASSDRGNGYTF
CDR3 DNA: TGTGCCAGCAGTGACAGGGGTAATGGCTACACCTTC

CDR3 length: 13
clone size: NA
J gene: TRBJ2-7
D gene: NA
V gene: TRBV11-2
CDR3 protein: CASRKTGYYEQYF
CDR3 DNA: TGTGCCAGCAGAAAAACAGGGTACTACGAGCAGTACTTC

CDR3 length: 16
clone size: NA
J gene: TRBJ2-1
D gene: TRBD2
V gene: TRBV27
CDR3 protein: CASTLLAGGLDNEQFF
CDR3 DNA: TGTGCCAGCACCTTGCTGGCGGGAGGGCTGGACAATGAGCAGTTCTTC

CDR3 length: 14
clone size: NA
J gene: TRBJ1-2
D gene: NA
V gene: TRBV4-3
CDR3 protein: CASSQGPANYGYTF
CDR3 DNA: TGCGCCAGCAGCCAAGGGCCAGCTAACTATGGCTACACCTTC

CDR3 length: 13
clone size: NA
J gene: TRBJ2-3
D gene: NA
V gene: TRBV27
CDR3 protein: CASSGRLRDTQYF
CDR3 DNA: TGTGCCAGCAGTGGGAGGTTGAGAGATACGCAGTATTTT